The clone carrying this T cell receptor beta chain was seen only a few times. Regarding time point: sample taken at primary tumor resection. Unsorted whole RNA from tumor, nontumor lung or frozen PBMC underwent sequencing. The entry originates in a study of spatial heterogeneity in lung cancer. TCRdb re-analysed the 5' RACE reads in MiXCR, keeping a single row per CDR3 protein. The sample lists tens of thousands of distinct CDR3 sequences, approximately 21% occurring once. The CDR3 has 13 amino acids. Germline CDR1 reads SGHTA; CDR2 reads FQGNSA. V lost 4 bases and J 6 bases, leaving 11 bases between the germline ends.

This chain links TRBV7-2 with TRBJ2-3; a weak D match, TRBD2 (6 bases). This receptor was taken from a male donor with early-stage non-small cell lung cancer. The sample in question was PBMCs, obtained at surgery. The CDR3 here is CASSSQGGDTQYF. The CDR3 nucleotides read TGTGCCAGCAGCTCTCAGGGAGGCGATACGCAGTATTTT.